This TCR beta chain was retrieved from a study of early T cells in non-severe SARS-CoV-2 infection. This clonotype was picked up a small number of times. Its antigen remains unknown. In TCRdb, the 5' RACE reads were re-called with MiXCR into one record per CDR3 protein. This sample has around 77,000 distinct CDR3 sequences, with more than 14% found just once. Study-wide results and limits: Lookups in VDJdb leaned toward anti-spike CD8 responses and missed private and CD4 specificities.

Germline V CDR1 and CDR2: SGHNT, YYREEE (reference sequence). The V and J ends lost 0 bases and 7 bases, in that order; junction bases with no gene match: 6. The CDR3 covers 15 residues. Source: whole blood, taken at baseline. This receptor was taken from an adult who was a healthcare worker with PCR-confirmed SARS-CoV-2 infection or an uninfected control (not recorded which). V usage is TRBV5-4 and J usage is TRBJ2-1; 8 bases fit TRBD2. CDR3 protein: CASSLAGASGNEQFF. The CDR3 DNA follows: TGTGCCAGCAGCTTGGCCGGGGCTAGCGGGAATGAGCAGTTCTTC. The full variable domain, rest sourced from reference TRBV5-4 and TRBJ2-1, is ETGVTQSPTHLIKTRGQQVTLRCSSQSGHNTVSWYQQALGQGPQFIFQYYREEENGRGNFPPRFSGLQFPNYSSELNVNALELDDSALYLCASSLAGASGNEQFFGPGTRLTVL.